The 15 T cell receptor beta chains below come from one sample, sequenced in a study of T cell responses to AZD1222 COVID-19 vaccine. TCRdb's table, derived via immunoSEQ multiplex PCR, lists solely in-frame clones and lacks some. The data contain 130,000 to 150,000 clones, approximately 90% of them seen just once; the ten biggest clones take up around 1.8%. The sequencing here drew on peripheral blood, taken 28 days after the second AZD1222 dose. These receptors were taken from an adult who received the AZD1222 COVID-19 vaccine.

The CDR3 region is CASSLAEPSTDTQYF. CDR3 bases: TGTGCCAGCAGTTTAGCGGAGCCTAGCACAGATACGCAGTATTTT. This chain connects TRBV2 to TRBJ2-3; TRBD2 is a possible D gene (6 bases). The CDR3 has 15 residues. In germline, CDR1 is SNHLY, CDR2 FYNNEI. V lost 5 bases and J 0 bases, leaving 12 bases between the germline ends.

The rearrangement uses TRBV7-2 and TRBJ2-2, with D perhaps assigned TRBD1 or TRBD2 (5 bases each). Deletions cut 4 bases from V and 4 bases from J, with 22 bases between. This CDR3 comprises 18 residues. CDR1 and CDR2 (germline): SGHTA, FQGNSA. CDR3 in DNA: TGTGCCAGCAGCTCGGGGCCCTGGTTAAGTCCAGGCACCGGGGAGCTGTTTTTT. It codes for CASSSGPWLSPGTGELFF.

CDR3 region: CASTRQGNEQYF. As DNA, the CDR3 is TGTGCCAGCACGAGACAGGGGAACGAGCAGTACTTC. The chain is built from TRBV6-5 and TRBJ2-7, with 8 bases aligning to TRBD1. The ends lost 7 bases at V and 5 bases at J; junction bases unmatched: 4. Germline-derived CDR1 and CDR2 are MNHEY and SVGAGI. The CDR3 has 12 residues.

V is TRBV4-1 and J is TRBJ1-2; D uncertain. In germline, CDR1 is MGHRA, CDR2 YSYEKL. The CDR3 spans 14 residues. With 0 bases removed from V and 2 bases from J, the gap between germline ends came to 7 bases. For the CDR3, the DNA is TGCGCCAGCAGCCAAGATCTGGGGAACTATGGCTACACCTTC. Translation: CASSQDLGNYGYTF.

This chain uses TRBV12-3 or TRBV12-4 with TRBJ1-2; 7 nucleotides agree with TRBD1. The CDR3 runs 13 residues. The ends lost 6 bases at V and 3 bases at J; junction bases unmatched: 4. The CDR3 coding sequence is TGTGCCAGCAGGAGGGGGCGCGACTATGGCTACACCTTC. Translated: CASRRGRDYGYTF.

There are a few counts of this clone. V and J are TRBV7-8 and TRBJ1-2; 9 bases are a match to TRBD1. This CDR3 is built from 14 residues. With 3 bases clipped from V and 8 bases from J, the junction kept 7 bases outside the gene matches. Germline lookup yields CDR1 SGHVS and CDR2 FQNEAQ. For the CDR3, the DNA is TGTGCCAGCAGCTTCCTCGGACAGGGGAAGGGCTACACCTTC. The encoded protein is CASSFLGQGKGYTF.

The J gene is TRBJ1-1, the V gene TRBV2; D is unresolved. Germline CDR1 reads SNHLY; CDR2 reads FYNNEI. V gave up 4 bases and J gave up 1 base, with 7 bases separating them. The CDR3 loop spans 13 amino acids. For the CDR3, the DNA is TGTGCCAGCAGTGCGGACGGGAACACTGAAGCTTTCTTT. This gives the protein CASSADGNTEAFF. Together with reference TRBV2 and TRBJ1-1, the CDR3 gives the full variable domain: EPEVTQTPSHQVTQMGQEVILRCVPISNHLYFYWYRQILGQKVEFLVSFYNNEISEKSEIFDDQFSVERPDGSNFTLKIRSTKLEDSAMYFCASSADGNTEAFFGQGTRLTVV.

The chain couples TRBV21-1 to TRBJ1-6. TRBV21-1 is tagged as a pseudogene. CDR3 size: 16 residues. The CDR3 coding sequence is TGTGCCAGCAGCAAAGCCGCCGGGGTAAGGAATTCACCCCTCCACTTT. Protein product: CASSKAAGVRNSPLHF.

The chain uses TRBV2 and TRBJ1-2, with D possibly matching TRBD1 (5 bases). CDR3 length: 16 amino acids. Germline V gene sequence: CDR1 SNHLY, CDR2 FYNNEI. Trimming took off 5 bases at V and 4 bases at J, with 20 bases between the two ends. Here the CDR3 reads CASSRKRGGTPYGYTF. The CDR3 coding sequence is TGTGCCAGCAGTAGAAAGAGAGGAGGGACCCCCTATGGCTACACCTTC.

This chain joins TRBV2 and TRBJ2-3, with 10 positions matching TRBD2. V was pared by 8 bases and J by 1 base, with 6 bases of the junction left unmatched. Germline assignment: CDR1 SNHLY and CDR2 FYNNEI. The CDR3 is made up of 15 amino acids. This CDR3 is CASLKREGGTDTQYF. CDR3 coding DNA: TGTGCCAGCCTGAAGCGGGAGGGGGGCACAGATACGCAGTATTTT. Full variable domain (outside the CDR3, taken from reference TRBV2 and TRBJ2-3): EPEVTQTPSHQVTQMGQEVILRCVPISNHLYFYWYRQILGQKVEFLVSFYNNEISEKSEIFDDQFSVERPDGSNFTLKIRSTKLEDSAMYFCASLKREGGTDTQYFGPGTRLTVL.

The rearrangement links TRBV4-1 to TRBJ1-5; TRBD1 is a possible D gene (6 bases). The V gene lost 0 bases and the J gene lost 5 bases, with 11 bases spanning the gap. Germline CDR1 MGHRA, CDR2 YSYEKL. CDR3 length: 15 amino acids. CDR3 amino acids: CASSQEGTPHQPQHF. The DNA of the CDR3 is TGCGCCAGCAGCCAAGAGGGGACACCTCATCAGCCCCAGCATTTT.

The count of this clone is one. The CDR3 nucleotides read TGTGCCAGCAGGGCCGGGAACTATGGCTACACCTTC. It yields the protein CASRAGNYGYTF. The rearrangement joins TRBV6-6 to TRBJ1-2; no clear D. Per the germline V gene, CDR1 is MNHNY and CDR2 is SVGAGI (reference sequence). The V end was cut by 6 bases, the J end by 2 bases, with 7 bases between. The CDR3 runs to 12 residues.

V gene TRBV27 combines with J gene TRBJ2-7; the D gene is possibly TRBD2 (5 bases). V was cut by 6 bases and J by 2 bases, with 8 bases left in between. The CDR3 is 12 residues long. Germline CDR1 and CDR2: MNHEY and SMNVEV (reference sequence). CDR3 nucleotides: TGTGCCAGCAGGGCGGGTCCCTACGAGCAGTACTTC. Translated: CASRAGPYEQYF.

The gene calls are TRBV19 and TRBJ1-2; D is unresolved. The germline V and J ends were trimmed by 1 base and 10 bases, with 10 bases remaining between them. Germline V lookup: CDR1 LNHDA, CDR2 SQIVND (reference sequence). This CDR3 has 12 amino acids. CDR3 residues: CASSIGGSFYTF. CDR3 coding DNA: TGTGCCAGTAGTATAGGAGGCTCCTTCTACACCTTC.

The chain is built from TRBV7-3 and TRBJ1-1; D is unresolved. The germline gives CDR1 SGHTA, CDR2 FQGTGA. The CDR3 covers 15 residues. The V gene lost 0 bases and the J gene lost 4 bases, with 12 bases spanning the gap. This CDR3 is CASSLTNGLGTEAFF. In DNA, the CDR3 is TGTGCCAGCAGCTTAACGAATGGGCTGGGCACTGAAGCTTTCTTT. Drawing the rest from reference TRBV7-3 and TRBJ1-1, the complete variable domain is GAGVSQTPSNKVTEKGKYVELRCDPISGHTALYWYRQSLGQGPEFLIYFQGTGAADDSGLPNDRFFAVRPEGSVSTLKIQRTERGDSAVYLCASSLTNGLGTEAFFGQGTRLTVV.